The rows below give T cell receptor beta chains drawn from one sample of a study of beta chain features in type 1 diabetes. The method was immunoSEQ multiplex PCR; TCRdb's version includes in-frame clones alone and lacks a portion of them. Of more than 95,000 clones in the sample, approximately 30% were seen once. The sequenced sample consisted of central memory CD4+ T cells from blood. These receptors all come from a woman aged 18-29 years with type 1 diabetes. The conserved cysteine and the conserved F or W are not part of the CDR3 here.

v_gene	j_gene	CDR3aa
TRBV10-1	TRBJ2-1	ASSAGLEQF
TRBV30	TRBJ1-1	AWSSGRARMNTEAF
TRBV27	TRBJ2-2	ASSRNREGTGELF
TRBV5-4	TRBJ1-1	ASSAGQVNTEAF
TRBV2	TRBJ2-1	ASSGEGRGYNEQF
TRBV7-2	TRBJ2-3	ASSFGTSDPDTQY
TRBV4-2	TRBJ2-5	ASSPFGLGQETQY
TRBV7-2	TRBJ1-1	ASSLIGGGNTEAF
TRBV28	TRBJ2-1	ASSRPLAGANEQF
TRBV7-3	TRBJ2-3	ASSPHRLGGPTDTQY
TRBV5-1	TRBJ2-6	ASSLEQTGANVLT
TRBV5-1	TRBJ1-4	ASSLGQNNEKLF
TRBV5-1	TRBJ1-4	ASSAGPREKLF
TRBV7-9	TRBJ2-1	ASSQGQRFNNEQF
TRBV28	TRBJ2-7	ASSLWASGNYGQY
TRBV4-3	TRBJ1-1	ASSQDRSYSAF
TRBV21-1	TRBJ1-1	AGPAVANTEAF
TRBV6-1	TRBJ2-3	ASRRTSGTDTQY
TRBV28	TRBJ1-4	ASRQGFNEKLF
TRBV4-1	TRBJ2-1	ASSPPAGKQF
TRBV5-6	TRBJ1-2	ASSLTGNYYGYT
TRBV29-1	TRBJ2-5	SVQGAGGGQETQY
TRBV19	TRBJ1-5	ASSIAQGWDQPQH
TRBV29-1	TRBJ1-1	SVELKLLNTEAF
TRBV9	TRBJ2-2	ASSVGISGSTGELF
TRBV5-1	TRBJ2-7	ASSSGTGGGEQY
TRBV5-5	TRBJ1-1	ASSLAGMTEAF
TRBV6-1	TRBJ1-2	ASSEEWQALYGYT
TRBV5-1	TRBJ2-1	ASSSQTGTPNEQF
TRBV11-2	TRBJ1-1	ASSSRTANTEAF
TRBV5-4	TRBJ2-2	ASSSARGQSGELF
TRBV11-2	TRBJ2-1	ASSPGLASYNEQF
TRBV28	TRBJ2-5	ASSFWGSGSGGTQY
TRBV7-2	TRBJ2-1	ASRRGGTGIISYNEQF
TRBV2	TRBJ2-6	ASSSDGSSGANVLT
TRBV6-6	TRBJ1-1	ASSRQGLTEAF
TRBV7-3	TRBJ2-5	ASAAQGGEETQY
TRBV27	TRBJ2-4	ASSPSGRENIQY
TRBV11-2	TRBJ2-2	ASSPFVTGGTGELF
TRBV5-1	TRBJ2-1	ASSEGTGGNEQF
TRBV2	TRBJ1-5	ASKVGEYSNQPQH
TRBV7-2	TRBJ1-1	ASSRQGSTEAF
TRBV9	TRBJ2-7	ASSGPPSYEQY
TRBV4-3	TRBJ1-2	ASSQVTGYGYT
TRBV4-1	TRBJ1-1	ASSQPQKAQGRKLHEAF
TRBV5-1	TRBJ1-1	ASSPRAVVLPEGENTEAF
TRBV5-1	TRBJ2-1	ASSLAQHSNEQF
TRBV2	TRBJ1-2	ASSEGQNYGYT